The present TCR beta chain was sequenced within a study of T cell changes during pregnancy in multiple sclerosis. Germline V lookup: CDR1 MGHRA, CDR2 YSYEKL. Trimming took 0 bases from V and 3 from J, leaving 4 bases between them. The CDR3 has 13 residues. The data were produced by immunoSEQ multiplex PCR, yet TCRdb's version contains in-frame clones alone and is incomplete. The sample lists approximately 46,000 clones; more than 90% were seen once. This TCR derives from a female donor with multiple sclerosis, enrolled in a pregnancy study. Material: CD8+ T cells from peripheral blood mononuclear cells, obtained after pregnancy. The chain employs TRBV4-1 and TRBJ2-3; D unresolved. The CDR3 coding sequence is TGCGCCAGCAGCCAAGAGACTACAGATACGCAGTATTTT. Translated: CASSQETTDTQYF.